The 29 T cell receptor beta chains below all came from one sample that was sequenced in a study of blood T cell repertoires in COVID-19. Sequencing used immunoSEQ multiplex PCR; TCRdb keeps in-frame clones, though not all of them. The sample yields 410,000 or so clones, around nine tenths seen once. Sequenced material: peripheral blood. The receptors shown here come from a woman in her 40s with COVID-19, enrolled during active disease.

The CDR3 DNA is TGTGCCACCCGTCGCGGCAGGGACACTGAAGCTTTCTTT. Translation gives CATRRGRDTEAFF. The gene calls are TRBV18 and TRBJ1-1; D is perhaps TRBD1 (5 bases). Germline lookup yields CDR1 KGHSH and CDR2 LQKENI. V shed 10 bases and J shed 3 bases, with 15 bases lying between them. The CDR3 runs 13 residues.

V usage is TRBV7-2 and J usage is TRBJ2-7; a weak D match, TRBD1 (6 bases). Germline V CDR1 and CDR2: SGHTA, FQGNSA. V was trimmed by 3 bases and J by 3 bases, leaving 9 bases between them. The CDR3 is 13 amino acids. The CDR3 sequence is CASSFDRSYEQYF. The DNA of the CDR3 is TGTGCCAGCAGCTTCGACAGGAGCTACGAGCAGTACTTC.

The chain uses TRBV6-2 or TRBV6-3 and TRBJ2-3, with D possibly being TRBD1 (6 bases). V lost 6 bases, J lost 2 bases, and 18 bases lay in between. CDR1 MNHEY and CDR2 SVGEGT come from the germline V gene. This CDR3 spans 16 amino acids. Here the CDR3 reads CASSLRSDRVTDTQYF. CDR3 DNA sequence: TGTGCCAGCAGCCTCCGGTCGGACAGAGTCACAGATACGCAGTATTTT.

The V and J genes are TRBV5-1 and TRBJ2-7; 9 bases are shared with TRBD1. Germline CDR1 is SGHRS and CDR2 is YFSETQ. The CDR3 is 16 residues long. Trimming removed 4 bases from V and 4 bases from J; junction bases left unmatched: 12. DNA for the CDR3: TGCGCCAGCAGCCACTCTCCGGGACAGGGTAATTACGAGCAGTACTTC. This translates into CASSHSPGQGNYEQYF.

V is TRBV6-4 and J is TRBJ2-7; weak D call: TRBD2 (6 bases). Trimming cost V 1 base and J 6 bases, with 10 bases left between them. The length of the CDR3 is 13 residues. The germline CDR1 and CDR2 sequences are MRHNA and SNTAGT. CDR3 nucleotides: TGTGCCAGCAGTGACTGGAGGGGCGGCGAGCAGTACTTC. This translates into CASSDWRGGEQYF.

Points on this clone: Other nucleotide sequences in the sample specify the same CDR3. This chain connects TRBV4-3 to TRBJ1-1, with D perhaps TRBD1 (5 bases). The germline CDR1 and CDR2 sequences are LGHNA and YSLEER. The V end lost 0 bases, the J end lost 2 bases, and 10 bases lay between the germline ends. The CDR3 runs 15 residues. The CDR3 sequence: CASSQDLGVNTEAFF. In DNA form, the CDR3 reads TGCGCCAGCAGCCAAGATCTAGGGGTTAACACTGAAGCTTTCTTT.

The chain recombines TRBV5-1 with TRBJ1-1; possible D gene TRBD1, 6 bases. The CDR3 extends over 15 amino acids. The germline CDR1 and CDR2 sequences are SGHRS and YFSETQ. Between the trimmed V and J ends, which lost 2 bases and 4 bases, there was a span of 15 bases. This chain's CDR3 is CASSLRLGGGTEAFF. The CDR3 DNA reads as TGCGCCAGCAGCTTACGGTTGGGAGGGGGCACTGAAGCTTTCTTT.

This chain connects TRBV14 to TRBJ2-7; 7 bases fit TRBD1. V lost 1 base, J lost 3 bases, and 6 bases stayed unmatched. The length of the CDR3 is 15 residues. In germline, CDR1 is SGHDN, CDR2 FVKESK. Here the CDR3 DNA reads TGTGCCAGCAGCCAAGGAGGGGGACAGTACTACGAGCAGTACTTC. It yields the protein CASSQGGGQYYEQYF.

The gene calls are TRBV7-2 and TRBJ2-7; weak D call: TRBD2 (5 bases). The V and J ends lost 1 base and 1 base respectively, with 11 bases between them. Germline CDR1 is SGHTA and CDR2 is FQGNSA. This CDR3 has 15 amino acids. This CDR3 reads CASSLGAGFSYEQYF. CDR3 sequence (DNA): TGTGCCAGCAGCTTAGGGGCGGGTTTTTCCTACGAGCAGTACTTC.

The V gene is TRBV3-1 (or the pseudogene TRBV3-2), the J gene TRBJ1-6, with D unclear. Trimming pared 1 base from V and 7 bases from J, leaving 8 bases between. CDR3 length: 14 amino acids. Germline lookup yields CDR1 LGHDT and CDR2 YNNKEL (reference sequence). The CDR3 sequence is CASSQVEGNSPLHF. The CDR3 DNA reads TGTGCCAGCAGCCAAGTGGAGGGAAATTCACCCCTCCACTTT.

The gene calls are TRBV7-3 and TRBJ2-3, with a possible D match to TRBD1 (5 bases). Germline CDR1 is SGHTA and CDR2 is FQGTGA. This CDR3 contains 15 residues. Trimming took off 5 bases at V and 2 bases at J, with 14 bases between the two ends. The CDR3 loop is CASSLRQGPTDTQYF. For the CDR3, the DNA is TGTGCCAGCAGCCTCCGGCAGGGTCCCACAGATACGCAGTATTTT. The variable domain in full, completed from reference TRBV7-3 and TRBJ2-3, reads GAGVSQTPSNKVTEKGKYVELRCDPISGHTALYWYRQSLGQGPEFLIYFQGTGAADDSGLPNDRFFAVRPEGSVSTLKIQRTERGDSAVYLCASSLRQGPTDTQYFGPGTRLTVL.

Points on this clone: In the same sample, other DNA sequences code for this CDR3. V and J are TRBV27 and TRBJ1-2; D is possibly TRBD1 (6 bases). CDR3 length equals 13 residues. V was shortened by 5 bases and J by 2 bases, with 9 bases between the two germline ends. Germline V gene data show CDR1 as MNHEY and CDR2 as SMNVEV (reference sequence). The CDR3 nucleotides are TGTGCCAGCAGTGCTCAGGGGAACTATGGCTACACCTTC. Its translation: CASSAQGNYGYTF.

The V call is TRBV7-8, the J call TRBJ1-3, with D perhaps matching TRBD1 (5 bases). Trimming removed 3 bases from V and 3 bases from J, with 6 bases in between. The CDR3 is 13 residues long. Germline CDR1 and CDR2: SGHVS and FQNEAQ. CDR3: CASSFDSGNTIYF. The CDR3 nucleotides read TGTGCCAGCAGCTTTGACAGTGGAAACACCATATATTTT.

This clone appeared once. The chain carries TRBV5-5 and TRBJ2-2, with a weak D call TRBD1 (5 bases). V lost 2 bases, J lost 2 bases, and 7 bases lay in between. The CDR3 runs 14 residues. Looked up from germline, CDR1 is SGHKS and CDR2 is YYEKEE (reference sequence). The CDR3 is CASSLDSNTGELFF. The CDR3 DNA sequence: TGTGCCAGCAGCTTAGACAGCAACACCGGGGAGCTGTTTTTT.

The rearrangement links TRBV5-6 to TRBJ1-2; no clear D gene. CDR3 length: 14 residues. Per the germline V gene, CDR1 is SGHDT and CDR2 is YYEEEE. Trimming removed 5 bases at V and 5 bases at J, with 16 bases between. The CDR3 DNA is TGTGCCAGCAGTCCCCCCAGGCAAAGGTATGGCTACACCTTC. It translates to CASSPPRQRYGYTF.

The chain recombines TRBV27 with TRBJ1-6; 7 nucleotides align to TRBD1. The CDR3 runs 17 residues. Germline V gene lookup returns CDR1 MNHEY and CDR2 SMNVEV (reference sequence). Trimming cost V 3 bases and J 3 bases; bases outside gene matches: 8. The CDR3 DNA reads TGTGCCAGCAGTTTGTCCTACGGGACAGTCTATAATTCACCCCTCCACTTT. Protein: CASSLSYGTVYNSPLHF.

The V call is TRBV4-3, the J call TRBJ2-1; no definite D call. Germline V gene data show CDR1 as LGHNA and CDR2 as YSLEER. Trimming cost V 1 base and J 6 bases, with 7 bases left between them. The CDR3 runs to 13 residues. The CDR3 DNA sequence: TGCGCCAGCAGCCAAGGGCTCCTCAATGAGCAGTTCTTC. Translating gives CASSQGLLNEQFF.

This chain joins TRBV19 and TRBJ1-5, with 10 positions matching TRBD1. This CDR3 is built from 14 residues. The V gene's germline CDR1 is LNHDA and CDR2 SQIVND (reference sequence). V shed 3 bases and J 6 bases; nucleotides not matched to a gene: 2. CDR3 DNA: TGTGCCAGTAGTATGGGGACAGGGGTTCAGCCCCAGCATTTT. Its translation is CASSMGTGVQPQHF.

The chain uses TRBV19 and TRBJ1-4; D remains ambiguous. Trimming removed 5 bases from V and 6 bases from J, with 7 bases in between. Germline CDR1 reads LNHDA; CDR2 reads SQIVND (reference sequence). The CDR3 contains 12 residues. The CDR3 nucleotides read TGTGCCAGTAGTTCGGGGTATGAAAAACTGTTTTTT. This gives the protein CASSSGYEKLFF.

This clone was seen more than once but under ten times. CDR3 in amino acids: CASSLGFLGTGGIGYTF. CDR3 sequence (DNA): TGTGCCAGCAGCTTAGGTTTTTTGGGGACAGGGGGGATAGGCTACACCTTC. This chain joins TRBV7-2 and TRBJ1-2, with TRBD1 identical over 11 bases. Germline CDR1 SGHTA, CDR2 FQGNSA. The CDR3 extends over 17 amino acids. The junction had 12 bases not matched to a gene; V was cut back by 1 base and J by 8 bases.

This clone has just one count. The chain combines TRBV3-1 (or the pseudogene TRBV3-2) with TRBJ1-4; perhaps TRBD1 as D (5 bases). The V end lost 1 base, the J end lost 5 bases, and 20 bases lay between the germline ends. This CDR3 comprises 18 residues. Germline V gives CDR1 LGHDT, CDR2 YNNKEL (reference sequence). CDR3 nucleotide sequence: TGTGCCAGCAGCCAAGGCACCCTGGTAGGGGATCAGAATGAAAAACTGTTTTTT. Translating it yields CASSQGTLVGDQNEKLFF.

The rearrangement joins TRBV7-8 to TRBJ2-1, with TRBD2 matching over 9 bases. Germline lookup yields CDR1 SGHVS and CDR2 FQNEAQ. The ends lost 4 bases at V and 0 bases at J; junction bases unmatched: 10. This CDR3 contains 18 residues. CDR3 in DNA: TGTGCCAGCAGCTCGCCTAGCGGGATCCACAGCTCCTACAATGAGCAGTTCTTC. This sequence encodes CASSSPSGIHSSYNEQFF.

This chain uses TRBV7-9 with TRBJ1-4; D possibly corresponds to TRBD1 (5 bases). CDR1 SEHNR and CDR2 FQNEAQ come from the germline V gene (reference sequence). Trimming took 6 bases from V and 7 from J, leaving 15 bases between them. This CDR3 region has 14 residues. This chain's CDR3 is CASRPASGGEKLFF. CDR3 nucleotides: TGTGCCAGCAGACCAGCTAGCGGGGGTGAAAAACTGTTTTTT. Complete variable domain (other parts from reference TRBV7-9 and TRBJ1-4): DTGVSQNPRHKITKRGQNVTFRCDPISEHNRLYWYRQTLGQGPEFLTYFQNEAQLEKSRLLSDRFSAERPKGSFSTLEIQRTEQGDSAMYLCASRPASGGEKLFFGSGTQLSVL.

The chain joins TRBV5-6 to TRBJ2-1; 9 positions match TRBD2. Germline CDR1 reads SGHDT; CDR2 reads YYEEEE. The CDR3 is 15 amino acids. Trimming cost V 2 bases and J 0 bases; bases outside gene matches: 0. The CDR3 is CASSFSGSSYNEQFF. The CDR3 coding sequence is TGTGCCAGCAGCTTTAGCGGGAGCTCCTACAATGAGCAGTTCTTC.

The CDR3 nucleotides read TGCGCCAGCAGCCAAGATCCTAGCGGGAGTTTCTACGAGCAGTACTTC. This translates into CASSQDPSGSFYEQYF. The chain couples TRBV4-3 to TRBJ2-7; 10 positions match TRBD2. Germline V gene lookup returns CDR1 LGHNA and CDR2 YSLEER. The CDR3 consists of 16 residues. Trimming removed 0 bases from V and 3 bases from J; junction bases left unmatched: 5.

Concerning this clone: This specimen includes other DNA sequences encoding the same CDR3. This chain uses TRBV7-3 with TRBJ2-3, with 11 bases that match TRBD2. This CDR3 comprises 15 residues. The germline V gene encodes CDR1 SGHTA and CDR2 FQGTGA. The trim removed 5 bases at V and 2 bases at J, leaving 3 bases unmatched. CDR3: CASSASGGPTDTQYF. In DNA form, the CDR3 reads TGTGCCAGCAGCGCTAGCGGGGGGCCCACAGATACGCAGTATTTT. The variable domain in full, completed from reference TRBV7-3 and TRBJ2-3, reads GAGVSQTPSNKVTEKGKYVELRCDPISGHTALYWYRQSLGQGPEFLIYFQGTGAADDSGLPNDRFFAVRPEGSVSTLKIQRTERGDSAVYLCASSASGGPTDTQYFGPGTRLTVL.

The rearrangement joins TRBV27 to TRBJ2-5; 7 nucleotides match TRBD2. Germline CDR1 MNHEY, CDR2 SMNVEV (reference sequence). Trimming cost V 5 bases and J 0 bases; bases outside gene matches: 3. The CDR3 has 14 amino acids. The CDR3, as DNA: TGTGCCAGCAGTCCGCGGGGGTACCAAGAGACCCAGTACTTC. Amino acids: CASSPRGYQETQYF.

This chain links TRBV6-5 with TRBJ2-5, with 9 bases lining up with TRBD2. Per the germline V gene, CDR1 is MNHEY and CDR2 is SVGAGI. The CDR3 length is 16 residues. V lost 2 bases to trimming and J lost 4 bases; unmatched junction nucleotides: 8. CDR3 bases: TGTGCCAGCAGTTACCTCCCGCGGGAGGGCGGAGAGACCCAGTACTTC. It codes for CASSYLPREGGETQYF.

This clone was counted a single time. The chain carries TRBV28 and TRBJ1-3; D gene unclear. This CDR3 has 17 amino acids. The germline V gene has CDR1 MDHEN and CDR2 SYDVKM. V was trimmed by 5 bases and J by 4 bases, leaving 21 bases between them. This chain's CDR3 is CASSPKRSYFIGNTIYF. The CDR3 DNA is TGTGCCAGCAGTCCTAAAAGGAGTTATTTCATCGGAAACACCATATATTTT.